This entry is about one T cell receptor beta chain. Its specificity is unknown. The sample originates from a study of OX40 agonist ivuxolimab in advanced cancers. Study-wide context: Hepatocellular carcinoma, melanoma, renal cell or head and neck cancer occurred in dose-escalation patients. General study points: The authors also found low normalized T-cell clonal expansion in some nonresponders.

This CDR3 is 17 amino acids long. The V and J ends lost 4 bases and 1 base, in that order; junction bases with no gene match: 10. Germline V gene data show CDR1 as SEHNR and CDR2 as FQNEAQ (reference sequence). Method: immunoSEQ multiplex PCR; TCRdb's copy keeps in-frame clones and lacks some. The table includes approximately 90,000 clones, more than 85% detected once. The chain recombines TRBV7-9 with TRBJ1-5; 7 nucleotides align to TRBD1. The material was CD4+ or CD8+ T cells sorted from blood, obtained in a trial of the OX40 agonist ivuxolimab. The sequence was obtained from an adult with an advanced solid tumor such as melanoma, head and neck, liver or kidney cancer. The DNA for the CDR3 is TGTGCCAGCAGCTCCGGCAGGGGGGGCCTAAGCAATCAGCCCCAGCATTTT. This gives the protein CASSSGRGGLSNQPQHF. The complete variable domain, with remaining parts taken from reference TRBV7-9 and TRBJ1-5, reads DTGVSQNPRHKITKRGQNVTFRCDPISEHNRLYWYRQTLGQGPEFLTYFQNEAQLEKSRLLSDRFSAERPKGSFSTLEIQRTEQGDSAMYLCASSSGRGGLSNQPQHFGDGTRLSIL.